The 10 T cell receptor beta chains reported below all come from one sample, sequenced in a study of PD-1 blockade in classical Hodgkin lymphoma. Each patient relapsed following autologous stem cell transplantation, and prior brentuximab vedotin exposure differed. CD4+ T cells were purified from thawed PBMCs by magnetic negative selection. Assay: immunoSEQ multiplex PCR; the TCRdb copy retains only in-frame clones and omits some. In the table there are 31,000 or so clones, roughly 85% of which are singletons. Sequencing used CD4+ T cells from blood, obtained at baseline. These receptors were collected from a human donor with classical Hodgkin lymphoma.

The chain combines TRBV10-2 with TRBJ2-7; possibly TRBD2 for D (5 bases). V lost 6 bases, J lost 2 bases, and 14 bases lay in between. Germline assignment: CDR1 WSHSY and CDR2 SAAADI. The CDR3 spans 14 residues. CDR3: CASSRVGDTYEQYF. CDR3 in DNA: TGCGCCAGCAGCCGGGTCGGGGATACCTACGAGCAGTACTTC.

The chain employs TRBV25-1 and TRBJ2-3, with D uncertain. Trimming pared 6 bases from V and 1 base from J, leaving 8 bases between. CDR1 and CDR2 (germline): MGHDK, SYGVNS. This CDR3 is 13 amino acids long. The CDR3 region has the DNA TGTGCCAGCAGCCTAGGCCGCACAGATACGCAGTATTTT. As protein: CASSLGRTDTQYF.

The table lists this clone with a count of one. The J gene is TRBJ2-3, the V gene TRBV29-1, with a tentative D call TRBD2 (5 bases). Per germline, CDR1 SQVTM and CDR2 ANQGSEA. This CDR3 is built from 14 residues. Deletions cut 4 bases from V and 8 bases from J, with 19 bases between. The CDR3 loop reads CSVAHSTAGGTQYF. Here the CDR3 DNA reads TGCAGCGTTGCTCATAGTACGGCGGGTGGTACGCAGTATTTT.

V and J are TRBV9 and TRBJ2-1; TRBD2 aligns across 14 bases. V shed 0 bases and J 1 base; nucleotides not matched to a gene: 3. Germline V gene lookup returns CDR1 SGDLS and CDR2 YYNGEE. The length of the CDR3 is 18 residues. This chain's CDR3 is CASSVGLAGGPSYNEQFF. The CDR3, as DNA: TGTGCCAGCAGCGTAGGACTAGCGGGAGGGCCGTCCTACAATGAGCAGTTCTTC.

V is TRBV27 and J is TRBJ1-3, with D hard to call. With 0 bases removed from V and 1 base from J, the gap between germline ends came to 10 bases. Per the germline V gene, CDR1 is MNHEY and CDR2 is SMNVEV (reference sequence). This CDR3 comprises 16 residues. DNA for the CDR3: TGTGCCAGCAGTTTATCTTATATCGGGTCTGGAAACACCATATATTTT. This translates into CASSLSYIGSGNTIYF.

The chain joins TRBV5-1 to TRBJ2-2, with 7 nucleotides matching TRBD1. The CDR3 spans 16 residues. In germline, CDR1 is SGHRS, CDR2 YFSETQ. With 5 bases clipped from V and 5 bases from J, the junction kept 12 bases outside the gene matches. The DNA of the CDR3 is TGCGCCAGCAGGAGAGGGGGCGACCGCGTTACCGGGGAGCTGTTTTTT. Protein product: CASRRGGDRVTGELFF.

The chain carries TRBV29-1 and TRBJ2-1, with D possibly matching TRBD1 (6 bases). V was cut by 6 bases and J by 8 bases, with 14 bases left in between. Germline CDR1 SQVTM, CDR2 ANQGSEA. This CDR3 is 12 amino acids long. The CDR3 bases are TGCAGCGTGGGTGAGGGGGATTATGAGCAGTTCTTC. Translated: CSVGEGDYEQFF.

V usage is TRBV2 and J usage is TRBJ2-1; 9 bases line up with TRBD1. The length of the CDR3 is 15 residues. Trimming took 1 base from V and 6 from J; bases not matched to a gene: 4. Germline assignment: CDR1 SNHLY and CDR2 FYNNEI. CDR3 sequence reads: CASSEVEQGANEQFF. As DNA, the CDR3 is TGTGCCAGCAGTGAAGTTGAACAGGGGGCCAATGAGCAGTTCTTC.

The chain joins TRBV7-2 to TRBJ2-5; no definite D call. V lost 2 bases and J lost 4, with 5 bases in between. Germline CDR1 and CDR2: SGHTA and FQGNSA. The CDR3 runs to 12 residues. The CDR3 loop reads CASSLSPETQYF. The CDR3 bases are TGTGCCAGCAGCTTAAGTCCAGAGACCCAGTACTTC.

V is TRBV4-1 and J is TRBJ2-1, with D tentatively TRBD2 (5 bases). The V end lost 1 base, the J end lost 7 bases, and 23 bases lay between the germline ends. Germline V CDR1 and CDR2: MGHRA, YSYEKL. CDR3 size: 18 residues. This CDR3 reads CASSQVILVLNSGNEQFF. CDR3 in DNA: TGCGCCAGCAGCCAAGTGATACTAGTATTAAACTCGGGTAATGAGCAGTTCTTC.